Listed here are 21 T cell receptor beta chains from one sample, sequenced in a study of graft-versus-host responses after intestinal transplantation. Antigen specificity for these receptors is unknown. Generated by immunoSEQ multiplex PCR, the TCRdb table keeps only in-frame clones and is missing some. The sample has under 95,000 clones; around 84% are singletons. Sequenced material: unstimulated CD4+ T cells sorted from spleen or lymph node cells, taken before intestinal transplant. These receptors were obtained from a human donor who received an intestinal transplant.

This clone was seen a few times. This sequence joins TRBV2 and TRBJ1-3; possible D gene TRBD1, 5 bases. Trimming removed 6 bases from V and 3 bases from J, with 9 bases in between. CDR1 and CDR2 (germline): SNHLY, FYNNEI. CDR3 length: 13 amino acids. The CDR3 DNA reads as TGTGCCAGCAGCCAAGGGGTTGGAAACACCATATATTTT. Protein sequence: CASSQGVGNTIYF.

V usage is TRBV5-1 and J usage is TRBJ2-7, with 9 bases identical to TRBD1. This CDR3 has 14 residues. J was trimmed by 2 bases and V by 4 bases; bases with no gene match: 4. Germline CDR1 SGHRS, CDR2 YFSETQ. CDR3 sequence: CASSPDRGAYEQYF. The CDR3 coding sequence is TGCGCCAGCAGCCCCGACAGGGGGGCCTACGAGCAGTACTTC.

The chain is built from TRBV5-4 and TRBJ1-3, with D perhaps TRBD1 (5 bases). The CDR3 is 12 amino acids. CDR1 and CDR2 (germline): SGHNT, YYREEE (reference sequence). V lost 3 bases and J 4 bases, leaving 5 bases between the germline ends. The CDR3 loop reads CASSYRGNTIYF. As DNA, the CDR3 is TGTGCCAGCAGCTACAGGGGAAACACCATATATTTT.

This clone has a handful of counts. DNA of the CDR3: TGTGCCAGCTCACCATCCCCGGGGGGGCGAAACGAGCAGTACTTC. It yields the protein CASSPSPGGRNEQYF. The V and J genes are TRBV18 and TRBJ2-5; 8 nucleotides agree with TRBD2. With the DNA end fitting TRBJ2-7 better, the J assignment may be wrong. The CDR3 is 15 amino acids. The germline gives CDR1 KGHSH, CDR2 LQKENI.

The chain carries TRBV18 and TRBJ1-1; a possible D gene is TRBD1 (5 bases). This CDR3 is built from 15 residues. V lost 2 bases to trimming and J lost 7 bases, with 17 bases between them. Germline loops: CDR1 KGHSH, CDR2 LQKENI. The CDR3 region is CASSPIMGQLVEAFF. CDR3 nucleotide sequence: TGTGCCAGCTCACCAATAATGGGGCAGCTTGTTGAAGCTTTCTTT.

The rearrangement links TRBV5-1 to TRBJ2-2, with TRBD2 matching 11 bases. Per the germline V gene, CDR1 is SGHRS and CDR2 is YFSETQ. Trimming at V came to 3 bases and at J to 3 bases, leaving 4 bases not matched to a gene. The CDR3 sequence is 16 residues long. This chain's CDR3 is CASSSGLAAYTGELFF. The CDR3 DNA reads TGCGCCAGCAGCTCGGGACTAGCGGCGTACACCGGGGAGCTGTTTTTT.

This chain uses TRBV19 with TRBJ1-5; the D gene is possibly TRBD1 (5 bases). Germline CDR1 reads LNHDA; CDR2 reads SQIVND (reference sequence). V gave up 7 bases and J gave up 2 bases, with 9 bases separating them. The CDR3 consists of 13 residues. CDR3 in amino acids: CASKAGGNQPQHF. CDR3 sequence (DNA): TGTGCCAGTAAGGCGGGGGGCAATCAGCCCCAGCATTTT.

The J gene is TRBJ2-1, the V gene TRBV5-1, with 14 bases that match TRBD2. The CDR3 consists of 14 residues. V was clipped by 4 bases and J by 10 bases; unmatched bases: 4. In germline, CDR1 is SGHRS, CDR2 YFSETQ. DNA of the CDR3: TGCGCCAGCAGCGAGGGACTAGCGGGGGAAGAGCAGTTCTTC. This translates into CASSEGLAGEEQFF.

This clone was seen a few times. The chain joins TRBV6-6 to TRBJ1-5, with D possibly matching TRBD1 (5 bases). Looked up from germline, CDR1 is MNHNY and CDR2 is SVGAGI (reference sequence). The CDR3 is made up of 12 amino acids. V lost 10 bases and J lost 7, with 14 bases in between. For the CDR3, the DNA is TGTGCCACACAGGTCCTAGAACAGCCCCAGCATTTT. Encoded protein: CATQVLEQPQHF.

The chain uses TRBV7-2 and TRBJ1-2; a possible D gene is TRBD1 (6 bases). CDR3 length equals 13 residues. The V end lost 7 bases, the J end lost 6 bases, and 15 bases lay between the germline ends. Germline V gene lookup returns CDR1 SGHTA and CDR2 FQGNSA. CDR3: CASNPTGLDGYTF. The CDR3 region has the DNA TGTGCCAGCAACCCTACAGGGCTGGATGGCTACACCTTC. The complete variable domain, with remaining parts taken from reference TRBV7-2 and TRBJ1-2, reads GAGVSQSPSNKVTEKGKDVELRCDPISGHTALYWYRQSLGQGLEFLIYFQGNSAPDKSGLPSDRFSAERTGGSVSTLTIQRTQQEDSAVYLCASNPTGLDGYTFGSGTRLTVV.

This chain links TRBV7-3 with TRBJ2-7; 9 nucleotides align to TRBD1. Losses at the gene ends were 4 bases for V and 9 bases for J; bases not matched to a gene: 7. CDR1 SGHTA and CDR2 FQGTGA come from the germline V gene. The CDR3 covers 13 residues. The CDR3 here is CASSSETGGRQYF. The CDR3 DNA sequence: TGTGCCAGCAGCTCCGAGACAGGGGGAAGGCAGTACTTC.

The V call is TRBV28, the J call TRBJ2-3; D uncertain. Trimming took off 7 bases at V and 4 bases at J, with 15 bases between the two ends. The germline V gene encodes CDR1 MDHEN and CDR2 SYDVKM. This CDR3 is 14 amino acids long. CDR3 coding DNA: TGTGCCAGCATGAGGAGCACTACCGCAGATACGCAGTATTTT. Encoded protein: CASMRSTTADTQYF. The full variable domain, rest sourced from reference TRBV28 and TRBJ2-3, is DVKVTQSSRYLVKRTGEKVFLECVQDMDHENMFWYRQDPGLGLRLIYFSYDVKMKEKGDIPEGYSVSREKKERFSLILESASTNQTSMYLCASMRSTTADTQYFGPGTRLTVL.

The gene calls are TRBV5-1 and TRBJ1-2; 11 nucleotides line up with TRBD1. Germline CDR1 SGHRS, CDR2 YFSETQ. This CDR3 has 14 amino acids. V shed 1 base and J 5 bases; nucleotides not matched to a gene: 1. Here the CDR3 reads CASSLRDRGYGYTF. The CDR3 DNA sequence: TGCGCCAGCAGCTTGAGGGACAGGGGGTATGGCTACACCTTC.

The V and J genes are TRBV2 and TRBJ1-5; TRBD1 is a possible D gene (5 bases). V lost 4 bases and J lost 1, with 8 bases in between. This CDR3 spans 14 amino acids. Per the germline V gene, CDR1 is SNHLY and CDR2 is FYNNEI. The CDR3 DNA is TGTGCCAGCAGTGCGCGGGGCAGCAATCAGCCCCAGCATTTT. Amino acid sequence: CASSARGSNQPQHF.

This rearrangement joins TRBV15 to TRBJ1-2; tentatively, D is TRBD1 (6 bases). The V end was cut by 0 bases, the J end by 8 bases, with 13 bases between. This CDR3 has 14 residues. Germline lookup yields CDR1 LNHNV and CDR2 YYDKDF (reference sequence). The CDR3 loop reads CATSREQGIGGYTF. Here the CDR3 DNA reads TGTGCCACCAGCAGAGAACAGGGAATAGGGGGCTACACCTTC.

The chain links TRBV7-7 to TRBJ1-2; D is undetermined. V lost 2 bases to trimming and J lost 3 bases, with 22 bases between them. Germline V lookup: CDR1 SSHAT, CDR2 FNYEAQ (reference sequence). The CDR3 is 18 residues long. CDR3: CASSLMWQAIGRDYGYTF. The CDR3 DNA reads as TGTGCCAGCAGCTTAATGTGGCAGGCGATCGGGCGGGACTATGGCTACACCTTC.

The chain joins TRBV28 to TRBJ1-3; tentatively, D is TRBD1 (5 bases). The CDR3 contains 16 residues. CDR1 and CDR2 (germline): MDHEN, SYDVKM. Trimming removed 2 bases at V and 1 base at J, with 12 bases between. The CDR3 loop reads CASSLARQFSGNTIYF. The CDR3 nucleotides read TGTGCCAGCAGTTTAGCAAGACAGTTTTCTGGAAACACCATATATTTT.

The chain has TRBV9 and TRBJ2-3; 8 bases agree with TRBD2. Germline V CDR1 and CDR2: SGDLS, YYNGEE. The J segment lost 0 bases and the V segment lost 5 bases, leaving 5 bases of the junction unmatched. The CDR3 covers 15 residues. This chain's CDR3 is CASSGSGISTDTQYF. CDR3 sequence (DNA): TGTGCCAGCAGTGGTAGCGGGATCAGCACAGATACGCAGTATTTT. Filled out from reference TRBV9 and TRBJ2-3, the complete variable domain reads DSGVTQTPKHLITATGQRVTLRCSPRSGDLSVYWYQQSLDQGLQFLIQYYNGEERAKGNILERFSAQQFPDLHSELNLSSLELGDSALYFCASSGSGISTDTQYFGPGTRLTVL.

V gene TRBV13 combines with J gene TRBJ2-7, with D hard to call. There are 12 residues in the CDR3. Trimming left V 0 bases short and J 5 bases short, with 5 bases between. In germline, CDR1 is PRHDT, CDR2 FYEKMQ (reference sequence). The CDR3 DNA is TGTGCCAGCAGCTTAGGGGGCAACGAGCAGTACTTC. Its translation is CASSLGGNEQYF. Filled out from reference TRBV13 and TRBJ2-7, the complete variable domain reads AAGVIQSPRHLIKEKRETATLKCYPIPRHDTVYWYQQGPGQDPQFLISFYEKMQSDKGSIPDRFSAQQFSDYHSELNMSSLELGDSALYFCASSLGGNEQYFGPGTRLTVT.

This clone was picked up one time. V is TRBV15 and J is TRBJ1-2; 10 nucleotides match TRBD1. V trimming: 1 base; J trimming: 8 bases; junction bases outside the gene matches: 16. The CDR3 totals 18 residues. Germline V gene data show CDR1 as LNHNV and CDR2 as YYDKDF (reference sequence). CDR3 loop: CATSRVGYGTGVLPGYTF. DNA of the CDR3: TGTGCCACCAGCAGAGTCGGATACGGGACAGGGGTCCTCCCGGGCTACACCTTC.

To note about this clone: The sample has other DNA sequences that encode this CDR3 too. V gene TRBV7-6 combines with J gene TRBJ2-2, with D hard to call. The V end lost 5 bases, the J end lost 4 bases, and 11 bases lay between the germline ends. Germline CDR1 is SGHVS and CDR2 is FNYEAQ. CDR3 length: 14 amino acids. The CDR3 DNA sequence: TGTGCCAGCAGCCCTACTACGGTCACCGGGGAGCTGTTTTTT. Translating it yields CASSPTTVTGELFF.